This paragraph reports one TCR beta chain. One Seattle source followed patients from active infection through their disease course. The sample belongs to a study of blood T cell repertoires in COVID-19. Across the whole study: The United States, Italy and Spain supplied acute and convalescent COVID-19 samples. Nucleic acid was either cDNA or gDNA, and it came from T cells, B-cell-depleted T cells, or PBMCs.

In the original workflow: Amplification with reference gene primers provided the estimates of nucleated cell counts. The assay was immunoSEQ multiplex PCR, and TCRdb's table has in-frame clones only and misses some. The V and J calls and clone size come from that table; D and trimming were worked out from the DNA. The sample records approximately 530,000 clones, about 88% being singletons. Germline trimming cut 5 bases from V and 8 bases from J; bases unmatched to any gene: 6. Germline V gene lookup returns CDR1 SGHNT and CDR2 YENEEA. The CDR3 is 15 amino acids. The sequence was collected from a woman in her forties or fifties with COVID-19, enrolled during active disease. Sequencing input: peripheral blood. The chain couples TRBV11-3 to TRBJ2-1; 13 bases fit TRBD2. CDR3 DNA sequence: TGTGCCAGCAGCCCAGGGACTAGCGGGATCGATGAGCAGTTCTTC. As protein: CASSPGTSGIDEQFF.